This is a list of T cell receptor beta chains from one sample in a study of blood T cell repertoires in COVID-19. Clones were read by immunoSEQ multiplex PCR, and TCRdb kept only the in-frame ones, dropping some. The sample lists approximately 160,000 clones; approximately 86% were seen once. The material sequenced was peripheral blood. These receptors were obtained from a man aged 55-75 years who had recovered from COVID-19. Each CDR3 is given with its conserved first and last residue. D genes are given only for firm matches. For some rows the clone size is stated as once, few or many, or as a class when expanded; others skip it.

J gene	V gene	clone size	D gene	CDR3 protein	CDR3 DNA
TRBJ1-2	TRBV4-1	-	-	CASSPFQGSYGYTF	TGCGCCAGCAGCCCTTTCCAGGGTTCCTATGGCTACACCTTC
TRBJ2-4	TRBV5-6	-	TRBD1	CASSLQSGQGTDIQYF	TGTGCCAGCAGCTTGCAGAGTGGACAGGGTACTGACATTCAGTACTTC
TRBJ1-1	TRBV5-4	-	-	CASSLERGMNTEAFF	TGTGCCAGCAGCTTGGAGAGGGGGATGAACACTGAAGCTTTCTTT
TRBJ1-5	TRBV19	-	-	CASSILDRKNQPQHF	TGTGCCAGTAGTATTCTAGACAGGAAAAATCAGCCCCAGCATTTT
TRBJ2-3	TRBV12-3/TRBV12-4	-	-	CASSYIVIPRDF	TGTGCCAGCAGTTATATAGTCATCCCCAGGGATTTT
TRBJ1-5	TRBV30	-	-	CAWTHGGGQPQHF	TGTGCCTGGACCCATGGAGGTGGACAGCCCCAGCATTTT
TRBJ2-1	TRBV4-3	-	-	CASSQEVRVGYNEQFF	TGCGCCAGCAGCCAAGAGGTGCGGGTAGGCTACAATGAGCAGTTCTTC
TRBJ1-6	TRBV18	once	-	CASSPPRAGGNSPLHF	TGTGCCAGCTCACCACCGAGGGCGGGGGGAAATTCACCCCTCCACTTT
TRBJ1-6	TRBV27	-	-	CASSLYLGATRGSPLHF	TGTGCCAGCAGTTTATATCTGGGGGCCACCCGGGGTTCACCCCTCCACTTT
TRBJ2-7	TRBV24-1	-	TRBD1	CATSDPRHRGSEQYF	TGTGCCACCAGTGATCCGCGACACAGGGGTTCCGAGCAGTACTTC
TRBJ1-5	TRBV12-5	-	-	CASGLRGQSGNQPQHF	TGTGCTAGTGGTTTGAGAGGGCAGTCCGGCAATCAGCCCCAGCATTTT
TRBJ1-6	TRBV7-2	-	-	CASSSPPPGSSPLHF	TGTGCCAGCAGCTCGCCCCCCCCGGGGAGTTCACCCCTCCACTTT
TRBJ2-5	TRBV15	-	-	CATSRGGHHQETQYF	TGTGCCACCAGCAGAGGGGGACACCACCAAGAGACCCAGTACTTC
TRBJ2-7	TRBV27	-	TRBD1	CASSSGTGYHEQYF	TGTGCCAGCAGTTCCGGGACAGGGTATCACGAGCAGTACTTC
TRBJ2-5	TRBV3-1/TRBV3-2	-	TRBD2	CASSARAASGGAETQYF	TGTGCCAGCTCAGCCAGGGCGGCTAGCGGGGGGGCCGAGACCCAGTACTTC
TRBJ1-2	TRBV7-3	-	TRBD1	CASSPGQGNGYTF	TGTGCCAGCAGCCCGGGACAGGGGAATGGCTACACCTTC
TRBJ2-1	TRBV11-3	-	-	CASSARPQVDNEQFF	TGTGCCAGCAGCGCACGACCGCAGGTGGACAATGAGCAGTTCTTC
TRBJ2-3	TRBV4-3	-	TRBD2	CASSQESRRGVTDTQYF	TGCGCCAGCAGCCAAGAGAGTCGGCGGGGGGTCACAGATACGCAGTATTTT
TRBJ2-7	TRBV7-9	-	TRBD2	CASSSVAGGRNEQYF	TGTGCCAGCAGCTCAGTAGCGGGGGGAAGGAACGAGCAGTACTTC
TRBJ2-3	TRBV19	-	-	CASSIVQNTDTQYF	TGTGCCAGTAGTATAGTTCAGAACACAGATACGCAGTATTTT
TRBJ1-2	TRBV29-1	-	-	CSVDVQGGYTF	TGCAGCGTTGACGTTCAGGGGGGCTACACCTTC
TRBJ1-5	TRBV27	-	-	CASGLTFNQPQHF	TGTGCCAGCGGGCTTACTTTTAATCAGCCCCAGCATTTT
TRBJ2-1	TRBV2	-	-	CASRTRGLEFF	TGTGCCAGCAGGACCAGGGGCTTGGAGTTCTTC
TRBJ2-3	TRBV11-2	once	-	CASSLPRVDTQYF	TGTGCCAGCAGCTTACCCCGGGTAGATACGCAGTATTTT
TRBJ1-1	TRBV5-4	-	TRBD1	CASSLQGARTEAFF	TGTGCCAGCAGCTTGCAGGGGGCTAGGACTGAAGCTTTCTTT
TRBJ1-2	TRBV18	-	TRBD1	CASSPSGPGQGRTGYTF	TGTGCCAGCTCACCATCCGGACCGGGACAGGGGAGAACGGGCTACACCTTC
TRBJ1-5	TRBV19	few	-	CASSIQSDQPQHF	TGTGCCAGTAGTATTCAGAGCGATCAGCCCCAGCATTTT
TRBJ2-5	TRBV11-2	once	-	CASSSTGETQYF	TGTGCCAGCAGCTCTACGGGAGAGACCCAGTACTTC
TRBJ1-1	TRBV29-1	-	TRBD1	CSGRTGGNTEAFF	TGCAGCGGCCGAACAGGGGGGAACACTGAAGCTTTCTTT
TRBJ1-6	TRBV4-3	-	-	CASSQDYRSPLHF	TGCGCCAGCAGCCAAGATTATCGGTCACCCCTCCACTTT
TRBJ2-7	TRBV27	-	-	CASSRFTGSEQYF	TGTGCCAGCAGCCGATTCACAGGGTCCGAGCAGTACTTC
TRBJ2-3	TRBV11-2	-	TRBD2	CASSLVSGGPKDTQYF	TGTGCCAGCAGCTTAGTTTCGGGGGGGCCGAAGGATACGCAGTATTTT
TRBJ2-1	TRBV3-1/TRBV3-2	-	-	CASSQTHPLGSSYNEQFF	TGTGCCAGCAGCCAAACCCACCCCCTCGGGAGCTCCTACAATGAGCAGTTCTTC
TRBJ2-1	TRBV7-7	-	TRBD2	CASSLSGGDNEQFF	TGTGCTAGCAGCCTATCGGGGGGGGACAATGAGCAGTTCTTC
TRBJ1-2	TRBV20-1	-	-	CSAEANYGYTF	TGCAGTGCTGAGGCTAACTATGGCTACACCTTC
TRBJ2-7	TRBV18	-	-	CASSAASEDSYEQYF	TGTGCCAGCTCAGCGGCCTCGGAGGACTCCTACGAGCAGTACTTC
TRBJ1-2	TRBV6-6	once	-	CAVYGYTF	TGTGCCGTATATGGCTACACCTTC
TRBJ1-4	TRBV5-1	-	-	CASREGVGREKLFF	TGCGCCAGCCGCGAAGGGGTAGGCAGGGAAAAACTGTTTTTT
TRBJ2-1	TRBV7-3	-	TRBD2	CASSFFGGSYNEQFF	TGTGCCAGCAGCTTTTTCGGGGGGAGCTACAATGAGCAGTTCTTC
TRBJ1-6	TRBV4-1	-	-	CASSPQTGFNSPLHF	TGCGCCAGCAGCCCCCAGACAGGATTTAATTCACCCCTCCACTTT
TRBJ1-4	TRBV2	-	TRBD1	CASSADREGKLFF	TGTGCCAGCAGTGCCGACAGGGAAGGAAAACTGTTTTTT
TRBJ2-5	TRBV18	-	TRBD1	CASSPGQGAFPETQYF	TGTGCCAGCTCACCCGGGCAGGGGGCCTTTCCAGAGACCCAGTACTTC
TRBJ2-2	TRBV19	-	TRBD2	CASSIWTSGSGELFF	TGTGCCAGTAGTATATGGACTAGCGGCTCCGGGGAGCTGTTTTTT
TRBJ1-2	TRBV19	-	-	CASSSGNYGYTF	TGTGCCAGTAGTTCCGGTAACTATGGCTACACCTTC
TRBJ1-4	TRBV19	-	-	CASRPDSDTNEKLFF	TGTGCCAGTAGACCAGACTCAGATACGAATGAAAAACTGTTTTTT
TRBJ2-3	TRBV5-4	-	TRBD1	CASSSGQGTDTQYF	TGTGCCAGCAGCTCGGGACAGGGGACAGATACGCAGTATTTT
TRBJ2-1	TRBV5-1	-	TRBD2	CASSPGLAGANNEQFF	TGCGCCAGCAGCCCGGGACTAGCGGGGGCCAACAATGAGCAGTTCTTC
TRBJ2-5	TRBV7-7	-	TRBD2	CASSLGGLAGVETQYF	TGTGCTAGCAGCTTAGGGGGACTAGCGGGGGTGGAGACCCAGTACTTC
TRBJ1-1	TRBV30	few	-	CAWTIVAGGKAFF	TGTGCCTGGACGATCGTCGCAGGAGGGAAAGCTTTCTTT
TRBJ1-2	TRBV21-1	-	-	CASSIRNPPAGQFSNYGYTF	TGTGCCAGCAGCATTCGAAACCCCCCGGCGGGACAGTTTTCAAACTATGGCTACACCTTC
TRBJ2-3	TRBV9	-	TRBD2	CASSRGGGSTDTQYF	TGTGCCAGCAGCCGAGGCGGGGGTAGCACAGATACGCAGTATTTT
TRBJ1-6	TRBV6-5	-	TRBD1	CASRTGDDRSPLHF	TGTGCCAGCAGAACAGGGGACGACCGTTCACCCCTCCACTTT
TRBJ1-2	TRBV19	-	-	CASSIDRKLGYTF	TGTGCCAGTAGTATCGATCGCAAACTCGGCTACACCTTC